These T cell receptor beta chains were read from a single sample in a study of blood T cell repertoires in COVID-19. TCRdb's table, derived via immunoSEQ multiplex PCR, lists solely in-frame clones and lacks some. The sample shows 200,000 to 250,000 clones, 92% of them seen only once. Source material: peripheral blood. The receptors come from a man aged 55-75 years with COVID-19, enrolled during active disease. CDR3s leave out the opening cysteine and the closing phenylalanine or tryptophan. Each record gives: CDR3 protein, V gene, J gene.

GQTNYGYT	TRBV23-1	TRBJ1-2
ASGRGRNGYT	TRBV21-1	TRBJ1-2
AWRLAGYTDTQY	TRBV30	TRBJ2-3
ATSDPHHPVSYNSPLH	TRBV24-1	TRBJ1-6
ATGGELYTEAF	TRBV19	TRBJ1-1
ASSIGQGDQPQH	TRBV7-2	TRBJ1-5
ASSPPLIYEQY	TRBV18	TRBJ2-7
ASSGGFDEQF	TRBV6-5	TRBJ2-1
ASRRSNRGVPDTQY	TRBV19	TRBJ2-3
ASSLVGGYNSPLH	TRBV7-2	TRBJ1-6
ASSLRLTGFISEQY	TRBV27	TRBJ2-7
ASSLQGALNTEAF	TRBV5-1	TRBJ1-1
AHSGRRGNNEQF	TRBV28	TRBJ2-1
ASSSDYNQPQH	TRBV3-1/TRBV3-2	TRBJ1-5
ASSHRDTVTEAF	TRBV4-1	TRBJ1-1
ASSVAGVGELF	TRBV7-2	TRBJ2-2
ASSPSRKAF	TRBV12-3/TRBV12-4	TRBJ1-1